The 14 T cell receptor beta chains in this list originate from one sample, sequenced in a study of T cell repertoires in urothelial bladder cancer. Only in-frame clones appear in the TCRdb table, and some are missing; sequencing was by immunoSEQ multiplex PCR. The table lists over 10,000 clones, 66% of them singletons. Sequencing was done on a sample of tumor-infiltrating cells from bladder cancer. The source of these receptors is a human donor with urothelial carcinoma.

This chain joins TRBV30 and TRBJ1-1; maybe TRBD1 (5 bases). The CDR3 runs 13 residues. Germline CDR1 reads GTSNPN; CDR2 reads SVGIG (reference sequence). Trimming left V 3 bases short and J 1 base short, with 9 bases between. In nucleotides, the CDR3 is TGTGCCTGGAGAGGGGACTGGAACACTGAAGCTTTCTTT. It is translated as CAWRGDWNTEAFF.

The CDR3 sequence: CASSQRGAGNTIYF. CDR3 coding DNA: TGTGCCAGCAGCCAGCGCGGGGCTGGAAACACCATATATTTT. The chain uses TRBV7-9 and TRBJ1-3; D gene unclear. The CDR3 is 14 amino acids. V shed 5 bases and J shed 2 bases, with 10 bases lying between them. Looked up from germline, CDR1 is SEHNR and CDR2 is FQNEAQ (reference sequence).

The V call is TRBV14, the J call TRBJ1-2; 8 nucleotides agree with TRBD1. V lost 1 base, J lost 2 bases, and 3 bases stayed unmatched. The CDR3 length is 15 residues. Germline-derived CDR1 and CDR2 are SGHDN and FVKESK. CDR3 protein: CASSQADRANYGYTF. The CDR3 bases are TGTGCCAGCAGCCAAGCGGACAGGGCAAACTATGGCTACACCTTC.

This chain links TRBV30 with TRBJ2-7; possible D gene TRBD2, 7 bases. The CDR3 length is 15 residues. Per germline, CDR1 GTSNPN and CDR2 SVGIG (reference sequence). Trimming stripped 4 bases from V and 6 bases from J, with 22 bases between. The CDR3, as DNA: TGTGCCTGGACTACCCTCCTTGGGGGGGCCGGCGAGCAGTACTTC. It translates to CAWTTLLGGAGEQYF.

The chain combines TRBV6-1 with TRBJ1-5; tentatively, D is TRBD1 (5 bases). CDR1 is MNHNS and CDR2 is SASEGT in the germline V gene. The CDR3 extends over 14 amino acids. V dropped 8 bases and J dropped 7 bases, with 18 bases sitting between them. As DNA, the CDR3 is TGTGCCAGCCCACGGGAAGGGGCAACCCAGCCCCAGCATTTT. Encoded protein: CASPREGATQPQHF.

The chain has TRBV14 and TRBJ2-7; 7 bases agree with TRBD1. Germline V CDR1 and CDR2: SGHDN, FVKESK. This CDR3 spans 15 amino acids. V trimming: 3 bases; J trimming: 0 bases; junction bases outside the gene matches: 5. This chain's CDR3 is CASSQGQSSSYEQYF. In DNA, the CDR3 is TGTGCCAGCAGCCAGGGACAGTCGAGCTCCTACGAGCAGTACTTC. The whole variable domain, remainder taken from reference TRBV14 and TRBJ2-7, is EAGVTQFPSHSVIEKGQTVTLRCDPISGHDNLYWYRRVMGKEIKFLLHFVKESKQDESGMPNNRFLAERTGGTYSTLKVQPAELEDSGVYFCASSQGQSSSYEQYFGPGTRLTVT.

This chain uses TRBV5-6 with TRBJ2-7; D is perhaps TRBD2 (6 bases). V lost 1 base to trimming and J lost 7 bases, with 18 bases between them. The germline V gene has CDR1 SGHDT and CDR2 YYEEEE. This CDR3 is 15 amino acids long. The CDR3: CASSLSAEGSEEQYF. The CDR3 DNA follows: TGTGCCAGCAGCTTGTCGGCGGAGGGGTCGGAAGAGCAGTACTTC.

The chain employs TRBV4-3 and TRBJ1-1; 8 bases map to TRBD1. The CDR3 is made up of 17 amino acids. The germline V gene has CDR1 LGHNA and CDR2 YSLEER. V shed 1 base and J 2 bases; nucleotides not matched to a gene: 9. CDR3 sequence (DNA): TGCGCCAGCAGCCAAGTAGGGGACAGGCTGATTAACACTGAAGCTTTCTTT. This sequence encodes CASSQVGDRLINTEAFF.

This chain uses TRBV2 with TRBJ1-2; D is uncertain. The V and J ends lost 6 bases and 8 bases respectively, with 22 bases between them. Germline V CDR1 and CDR2: SNHLY, FYNNEI. This CDR3 has 15 residues. This CDR3 is CASSLDNPGIRGYTF. The CDR3 bases are TGTGCCAGCAGCCTAGACAACCCGGGGATACGAGGCTACACCTTC.

This chain connects TRBV30 to TRBJ1-2; D is uncertain. In germline, CDR1 is GTSNPN, CDR2 SVGIG (reference sequence). Trimming removed 6 bases from V and 0 bases from J, with 17 bases in between. This CDR3 comprises 15 residues. CDR3 region: CACRGNAFPNYGYTF. The CDR3 nucleotides read TGTGCCTGCCGCGGAAACGCCTTTCCTAACTATGGCTACACCTTC.

The gene calls are TRBV10-2 and TRBJ2-5; possibly TRBD1 or TRBD2 for D (6 bases each). There are 15 residues in the CDR3. Germline CDR1 WSHSY, CDR2 SAAADI. V gave up 4 bases and J gave up 1 base, with 13 bases separating them. CDR3 in DNA: TGCGCCAGCAGTGTCGGAGGGGGGTTCCAAGAGACCCAGTACTTC. Its protein is CASSVGGGFQETQYF.

The chain combines TRBV5-4 with TRBJ2-3; 9 bases match TRBD2. The V and J ends lost 0 bases and 2 bases, in that order; junction bases with no gene match: 4. The V gene's germline CDR1 is SGHNT and CDR2 YYREEE (reference sequence). This CDR3 has 16 residues. CDR3 DNA: TGTGCCAGCAGCTTGGGCGGGGGGGCCTTCACAGATACGCAGTATTTT. Encoded protein: CASSLGGGAFTDTQYF.

This rearrangement joins TRBV18 to TRBJ1-1; 7 positions agree with TRBD1. V shed 3 bases and J 2 bases; nucleotides not matched to a gene: 3. There are 14 residues in the CDR3. The V gene's germline CDR1 is KGHSH and CDR2 LQKENI. The CDR3 loop is CASSPGQANTEAFF. CDR3 nucleotide sequence: TGTGCCAGCTCACCCGGACAGGCAAACACTGAAGCTTTCTTT.

This clone was found a few times. The chain employs TRBV7-3 and TRBJ1-6; tentatively, D is TRBD1 (6 bases). The CDR3 is 13 residues long. The V gene lost 5 bases and the J gene lost 9 bases, with 11 bases spanning the gap. Germline values: CDR1 SGHTA, CDR2 FQGTGA. The CDR3 DNA sequence: TGTGCCAGCAGCGTCACAGGGACTTCACCCCTCCACTTT. Translating gives CASSVTGTSPLHF.